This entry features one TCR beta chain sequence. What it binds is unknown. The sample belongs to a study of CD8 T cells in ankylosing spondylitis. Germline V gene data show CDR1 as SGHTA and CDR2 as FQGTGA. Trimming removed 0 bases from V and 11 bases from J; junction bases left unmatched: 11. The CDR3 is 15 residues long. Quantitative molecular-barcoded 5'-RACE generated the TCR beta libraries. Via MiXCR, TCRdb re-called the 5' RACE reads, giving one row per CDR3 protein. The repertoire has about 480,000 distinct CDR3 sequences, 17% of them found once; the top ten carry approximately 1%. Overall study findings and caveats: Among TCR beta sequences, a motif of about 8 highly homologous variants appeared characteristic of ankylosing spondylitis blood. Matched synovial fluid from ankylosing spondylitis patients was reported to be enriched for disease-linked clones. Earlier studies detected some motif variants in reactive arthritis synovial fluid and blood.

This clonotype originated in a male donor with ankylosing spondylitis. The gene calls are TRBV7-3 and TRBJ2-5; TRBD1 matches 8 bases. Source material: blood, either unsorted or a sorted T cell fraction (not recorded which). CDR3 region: CASSLTRQGLGKQYF. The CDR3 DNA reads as TGTGCCAGCAGCTTAACGCGACAGGGGCTGGGGAAACAGTACTTC.